This T cell receptor (beta chain) originates from a study of control samples from healthy donors and cancer patients. Sequenced by immunoSEQ multiplex PCR; TCRdb stores in-frame clones only, minus some. Of over 90,000 clones listed, 92% are singletons. V gave up 0 bases and J gave up 9 bases, with 10 bases separating them. The CDR3 is 13 amino acids. CDR1 is SGHRS and CDR2 is YFSETQ in the germline V gene. What was sequenced was blood. This TCR was sampled from a woman aged 18-29 years in good health. V usage is TRBV5-1 and J usage is TRBJ2-1, with unresolved D. CDR3 in amino acids: CASSLEPSAEQFF. CDR3 coding DNA: TGCGCCAGCAGCTTGGAACCCAGCGCTGAGCAGTTCTTC.